This T cell receptor beta chain came from a study of T-cell reconstitution after alpha-beta-depleted transplantation in children. Using unique molecular identifiers, the investigators prepared the TCRbeta library. TCRdb ran MiXCR on the PCR reads and lists one entry per CDR3 protein. In the table there are under 750,000 distinct CDR3 sequences, about 23% of which are singletons. The junction had 4 bases not matched to a gene; V was cut back by 2 bases and J by 4 bases. The CDR3 is 16 residues long. Germline V gene sequence: CDR1 DFQATT, CDR2 SNEGSKA (reference sequence). This clonotype showed up many times.

The specimen comprised PBMCs, mostly from graft donor cells, sampled 360 days after TCRalphabeta/CD19-depleted stem cell transplant. The V call is TRBV20-1, the J call TRBJ1-6; 11 bases map to TRBD1. The clonotype was recovered from a boy in the first two years of life who had a stem cell transplant for acute myeloid leukemia, so the T cells may come from the graft donor. CDR3 DNA sequence: TGCAGTGCTAGACGGACAGGGGGCCCTTATAATTCACCCCTCCACTTT. It codes for CSARRTGGPYNSPLHF.